The 25 T cell receptor beta chains below were found in one sample sequenced in a study of T-cell memory formation after mild COVID-19. TCRdb itself ran the 5' RACE reads through MiXCR, one entry per CDR3 protein. The sample consists of 350,000 to 450,000 distinct CDR3 sequences, 20% of them appearing once. The sample taken for sequencing was PBMCs or a T cell subset sorted from them (not recorded which). The receptors originated from an adult woman who had mild COVID-19 (a few samples of this study predate the infection). Cell type and time point are not known.

The chain combines TRBV20-1 with TRBJ1-5; maybe TRBD1 (6 bases). Germline CDR1 DFQATT, CDR2 SNEGSKA (reference sequence). Between the trimmed V and J ends, which lost 3 bases and 6 bases, there was a span of 15 bases. The CDR3 loop spans 14 amino acids. As DNA, the CDR3 is TGCAGTGCTAGTAAAGGGGGTTCGGGTCAGCCCCAGCATTTT. It yields the protein CSASKGGSGQPQHF.

This chain joins TRBV7-6 and TRBJ2-1, with 16 positions matching TRBD2. V lost 5 bases to trimming and J lost 5 bases; unmatched junction nucleotides: 6. Germline CDR1 is SGHVS and CDR2 is FNYEAQ. The length of the CDR3 is 17 residues. The CDR3 sequence is CASSPGTSGGADNEQFF. The CDR3 DNA follows: TGTGCCAGCAGCCCTGGGACTAGCGGGGGGGCGGACAATGAGCAGTTCTTC.

The genes are TRBV3-1 and TRBJ1-1; D remains ambiguous. CDR1 is LGHDT and CDR2 is YNNKEL in the germline V gene (reference sequence). Trimming took off 5 bases at V and 4 bases at J, with 20 bases between the two ends. This CDR3 is 16 amino acids long. The CDR3 sequence is CASSTKLRFGSTEAFF. The DNA for the CDR3 is TGTGCCAGCAGCACCAAGCTGCGGTTCGGTTCCACTGAAGCTTTCTTT.

This clonotype occurred many times. The chain is built from TRBV4-1 and TRBJ1-2; D possibly corresponds to TRBD1 (6 bases). There are 18 residues in the CDR3. Germline values: CDR1 MGHRA, CDR2 YSYEKL. V lost 0 bases to trimming and J lost 4 bases, with 21 bases between them. The CDR3 is CASSQDGGRGATTYGYTF. CDR3 DNA sequence: TGCGCCAGCAGCCAAGATGGAGGGAGGGGGGCCACAACCTATGGCTACACCTTC.

The V gene is TRBV20-1, the J gene TRBJ2-3, with 10 bases fitting TRBD2. CDR3 length: 17 residues. Germline CDR1 reads DFQATT; CDR2 reads SNEGSKA (reference sequence). V was clipped by 5 bases and J by 2 bases; unmatched bases: 13. CDR3 region: CSAGTSGVQLLTDTQYF. Here the CDR3 DNA reads TGCAGTGCTGGAACTAGCGGGGTACAACTTCTCACAGATACGCAGTATTTT.

The chain uses TRBV27 and TRBJ2-4; TRBD1 agrees at 7 bases. In germline, CDR1 is MNHEY, CDR2 SMNVEV (reference sequence). The CDR3 has 15 residues. Germline trimming cut 5 bases from V and 3 bases from J; bases unmatched to any gene: 7. Here the CDR3 reads CASSQDRAVKNIQYF. In nucleotides, the CDR3 is TGTGCCAGCAGTCAAGACAGGGCGGTCAAAAACATTCAGTACTTC.

The rearrangement uses TRBV6-5 and TRBJ1-2; tentative D call: TRBD1 (6 bases). The germline V gene encodes CDR1 MNHEY and CDR2 SVGAGI. The CDR3 extends over 14 amino acids. Trimming left V 7 bases short and J 4 bases short, with 16 bases between. This CDR3 reads CASTRLGGIYGYTF. The CDR3 DNA reads TGTGCCAGCACCCGGCTGGGGGGCATCTATGGCTACACCTTC.

This clonotype was counted between two and nine times. The rearrangement joins TRBV20-1 to TRBJ2-1; 7 positions match TRBD1. Per the germline V gene, CDR1 is DFQATT and CDR2 is SNEGSKA (reference sequence). CDR3 length: 16 amino acids. Unmatched junction bases numbered 10, after V lost 5 bases and J lost 0 bases. In DNA form, the CDR3 reads TGCAGTGCTCTCCGCCTGGGACAGAGCTCCTACAATGAGCAGTTCTTC. Translation gives CSALRLGQSSYNEQFF.

This clonotype has just a few counts. V usage is TRBV6-2 or TRBV6-3 and J usage is TRBJ1-2; D not certain. The length of the CDR3 is 11 residues. Trimming pared 2 bases from V and 6 bases from J, leaving 4 bases between. CDR1 is MNHEY, CDR2 SVGEGT, per germline. CDR3 coding DNA: TGTGCCAGCAGTTACGGGAATGGCTACACCTTC. Its protein product is CASSYGNGYTF.

V is TRBV4-3 and J is TRBJ2-3, with TRBD2 identical over 13 bases. This CDR3 spans 18 amino acids. Germline V gene sequence: CDR1 LGHNA, CDR2 YSLEER. V lost 0 bases to trimming and J lost 6 bases; unmatched junction nucleotides: 9. The CDR3 coding sequence is TGCGCCAGCAGCCAAGAATTGACGGGACTAGCGGGATGGGATACGCAGTATTTT. It codes for CASSQELTGLAGWDTQYF.

This clonotype appeared many times. The chain carries TRBV4-2 and TRBJ1-4; D call uncertain. The germline gives CDR1 LGHNA, CDR2 YNFKEQ. The CDR3 covers 17 residues. V gave up 3 bases and J gave up 5 bases, with 19 bases separating them. CDR3 amino acids: CASSHSGSGRPNEKLFF. The CDR3, as DNA: TGTGCCAGCAGCCACAGCGGGTCGGGCAGGCCCAATGAAAAACTGTTTTTT.

This clonotype has just a few counts. V gene TRBV7-8 combines with J gene TRBJ1-2, with a possible D match to TRBD1 (5 bases). Trimming shortened V by 5 bases and J by 8 bases, and 12 bases separated the two germline ends. The CDR3 is 12 residues long. From germline, CDR1 is SGHVS and CDR2 FQNEAQ. The CDR3, as DNA: TGTGCCAGCAGCACCGGGACTTTCGGCTACACCTTC. Amino acid sequence: CASSTGTFGYTF.

The V and J genes are TRBV5-1 and TRBJ2-7; 7 positions match TRBD2. Germline CDR1 and CDR2: SGHRS and YFSETQ. The V gene end was trimmed by 0 bases and the J gene end by 6 bases; junction bases not matched to a gene: 6. This CDR3 is built from 14 residues. The CDR3 region has the DNA TGCGCCAGCAGCTTGGAAGGGACTACTCCCGAGCAGTACTTC. Its translation: CASSLEGTTPEQYF. Looking up the rest from reference TRBV5-1 and TRBJ2-7 gives the full variable domain: KAGVTQTPRYLIKTRGQQVTLSCSPISGHRSVSWYQQTPGQGLQFLFEYFSETQRNKGNFPGRFSGRQFSNSRSEMNVSTLELGDSALYLCASSLEGTTPEQYFGPGTRLTVT.

This clonotype was observed a few times. This chain joins TRBV29-1 and TRBJ2-1; D possibly corresponds to TRBD1 (5 bases). Trimming took 0 bases from V and 6 from J, leaving 15 bases between them. CDR3 length: 15 amino acids. The germline V gene encodes CDR1 SQVTM and CDR2 ANQGSEA. The CDR3 sequence is CSVEDNRRMGNEQFF. Here the CDR3 DNA reads TGCAGCGTTGAAGACAACAGGCGGATGGGCAATGAGCAGTTCTTC.

This sequence joins TRBV5-6 and TRBJ1-5, with D possibly TRBD1 on 5 matching bases. Per germline, CDR1 SGHDT and CDR2 YYEEEE. Trimming took off 0 bases at V and 5 bases at J, with 9 bases between the two ends. The CDR3 extends over 14 amino acids. This chain's CDR3 is CASSLDRGDQPQHF. CDR3 DNA sequence: TGTGCCAGCAGCTTGGATCGGGGGGATCAGCCCCAGCATTTT.

The table lists this clonotype with a few counts. The V and J genes are TRBV4-1 and TRBJ2-7, with D possibly matching TRBD2 (5 bases). The CDR3 extends over 14 amino acids. Trimming took 3 bases from V and 2 from J, leaving 11 bases between them. CDR1 and CDR2 from the germline V gene are MGHRA and YSYEKL. The CDR3 sequence is CASSHEPGTYEQYF. CDR3 sequence (DNA): TGCGCCAGCAGCCATGAACCGGGAACCTACGAGCAGTACTTC.

This clonotype was observed a few times. The chain carries TRBV24-1 and TRBJ2-5; 7 nucleotides match TRBD1. The CDR3 covers 15 residues. Germline CDR1 KGHDR, CDR2 SFDVKD. V shed 4 bases, J shed 2 bases, and the junction held 6 bases outside the gene matches. In nucleotides, the CDR3 is TGTGCCACCAGTGACCCAGGACAGGTTCAAGAGACCCAGTACTTC. Its translation is CATSDPGQVQETQYF.

The chain couples TRBV12-3 or TRBV12-4 to TRBJ1-5, with 9 bases fitting TRBD1. CDR3 size: 14 residues. Trimming removed 6 bases from V and 7 bases from J; junction bases left unmatched: 7. The CDR3 here is CASSPTGGWQPQHF. CDR3 nucleotides: TGTGCCAGCAGCCCTACAGGGGGCTGGCAGCCCCAGCATTTT.

The V gene is TRBV6-5, the J gene TRBJ2-7; 9 positions match TRBD1. V lost 8 bases to trimming and J lost 4 bases; unmatched junction nucleotides: 9. This CDR3 region has 14 residues. CDR1 MNHEY and CDR2 SVGAGI come from the germline V gene. CDR3 nucleotides: TGTGCCAGCGGATCGGGACAGGGAGCATACGAGCAGTACTTC. Amino acid sequence: CASGSGQGAYEQYF.

There are a few counts of this clonotype. V usage is TRBV5-1 and J usage is TRBJ2-1; D is perhaps TRBD2 (5 bases). V lost 2 bases, J lost 1 base, and 16 bases lay in between. The CDR3 extends over 17 amino acids. Per germline, CDR1 SGHRS and CDR2 YFSETQ. The CDR3 coding sequence is TGCGCCAGCAGCTTAGCCCCTCCCGGGGTGTCCTACAATGAGCAGTTCTTC. It specifies CASSLAPPGVSYNEQFF.

This clonotype was picked up many times. CDR3 amino acids: CASSLGRKETQYF. The DNA of the CDR3 is TGTGCCAGCAGTTTAGGCAGAAAAGAGACCCAGTACTTC. The V and J genes are TRBV12-3 or TRBV12-4 and TRBJ2-5; no clear D gene. This CDR3 region has 13 residues. The V end lost 1 base, the J end lost 3 bases, and 6 bases lay between the germline ends.

This chain links TRBV6-2 or TRBV6-3 with TRBJ2-5; a possible D gene is TRBD2 (5 bases). The CDR3 is made up of 15 amino acids. Trimming took off 6 bases at V and 7 bases at J, with 21 bases between the two ends. Germline V CDR1 and CDR2: MNHEY, SVGEGT. CDR3 DNA: TGTGCCAGCAGCGAGACGAGGGTTGTGAGGTGGACCCAGTACTTC. Protein product: CASSETRVVRWTQYF.

This chain links TRBV5-4 with TRBJ2-1, with D tentatively TRBD2 (6 bases). The CDR3 runs 15 residues. CDR1 and CDR2 (germline): SGHNT, YYREEE (reference sequence). V gave up 0 bases and J gave up 7 bases, with 14 bases separating them. CDR3 sequence reads: CASSLEPSAGNEQFF. The DNA of the CDR3 is TGTGCCAGCAGCTTGGAGCCTAGTGCGGGGAATGAGCAGTTCTTC.

There are a few counts of this clonotype. The J gene is TRBJ2-1, the V gene TRBV18, with D perhaps matching TRBD2 (6 bases). Trimming left V 2 bases short and J 8 bases short, with 16 bases between. CDR1 and CDR2 from the germline V gene are KGHSH and LQKENI. The CDR3 is 15 amino acids. CDR3 coding DNA: TGTGCCAGCTCACCATCTACGGGAGTGGTGGATGAGCAGTTCTTC. It encodes CASSPSTGVVDEQFF.

This clonotype was found a few times. The chain combines TRBV20-1 with TRBJ2-7, with D perhaps TRBD2 (6 bases). V lost 5 bases and J lost 3, with 17 bases in between. The V gene's germline CDR1 is DFQATT and CDR2 SNEGSKA (reference sequence). The CDR3 totals 14 residues. The CDR3 coding sequence is TGCAGTGCTCAAGGGACTTTGGCGGACTACGAGCAGTACTTC. Translation gives CSAQGTLADYEQYF.